One and the same sample provided the 19 T cell receptor beta chains below, sequenced in a study of Graves' ophthalmopathy and Graves' hyperthyroidism. Amplification of TCR beta CDR3 regions used RNA transcripts. First-round RT-PCR relied on HTBI primers, and a second-round multiplex PCR came next. TCRdb re-called the multiplex PCR reads with MiXCR, one entry per CDR3 protein. This sample has more than 1,000,000 distinct CDR3 sequences; approximately 35% occur once, and the top ten carry more than 9.5%. Sequencing used peripheral blood or thyroid tissue (not recorded which). These receptors all stem from an adult man with Graves' hyperthyroidism.

This chain joins TRBV5-1 and TRBJ2-3; D is perhaps TRBD1 (5 bases). Germline V gives CDR1 SGHRS, CDR2 YFSETQ. V lost 0 bases and J lost 3, with 11 bases in between. This CDR3 has 15 amino acids. CDR3 region: CASSLGQSGTDTQYF. DNA of the CDR3: TGCGCCAGCAGCTTGGGCCAATCAGGGACAGATACGCAGTATTTT.

This chain links TRBV7-2 with TRBJ2-5; 11 positions agree with TRBD2. The CDR3 spans 14 residues. After removal of 5 bases from V and 5 bases from J, the junction contained 4 bases not matched to a gene. Germline CDR1 reads SGHTA; CDR2 reads FQGNSA. The CDR3 nucleotides are TGTGCCAGCAGCAAACTAGCGGGGGACGAGACCCAGTACTTC. Its protein product is CASSKLAGDETQYF.

The gene calls are TRBV6-5 and TRBJ2-6, with no clear D. Germline V lookup: CDR1 MNHEY, CDR2 SVGAGI. V lost 0 bases to trimming and J lost 8 bases, with 5 bases between them. CDR3 length: 13 amino acids. CDR3 region: CASSYSGPNVLTF. The CDR3 DNA follows: TGTGCCAGCAGTTACTCAGGCCCCAACGTCCTGACTTTC.

This clonotype was counted between two and nine times. The rearrangement uses TRBV4-2 and TRBJ1-1, with a tentative D call TRBD1 (6 bases). CDR3 length: 14 amino acids. Trimming took off 3 bases at V and 5 bases at J, with 13 bases between the two ends. CDR1 is LGHNA, CDR2 YNFKEQ, per germline. The CDR3 region is CASSQGRGWTEAFF. The CDR3 DNA reads TGTGCCAGCAGCCAGGGCAGGGGTTGGACTGAAGCTTTCTTT.

The V gene is TRBV7-8, the J gene TRBJ2-2; D possibly corresponds to TRBD1 (5 bases). The CDR3 consists of 15 residues. Germline loops: CDR1 SGHVS, CDR2 FQNEAQ. Trimming took off 5 bases at V and 2 bases at J, with 12 bases between the two ends. CDR3 nucleotides: TGTGCCAGCAGCGGTTACAGGTTTAACACCGGGGAGCTGTTTTTT. Translating it yields CASSGYRFNTGELFF.

A remark on this clonotype: A much more abundant neighbour one base away suggests this may be a read error. The rearrangement links TRBV5-1 to TRBJ2-7; maybe TRBD2 (6 bases). The CDR3 loop spans 11 amino acids. Looked up from germline, CDR1 is SGHRS and CDR2 is YFSETQ. The ends were cut back, 4 bases at V and 7 bases at J, with 9 bases in the middle. The CDR3 DNA reads as TGCGCCAGCAGCCGCGGGACTGAGCAGTACTTC. Its protein product is CASSRGTEQYF.

The V and J genes are TRBV20-1 and TRBJ1-2; 9 bases agree with TRBD1. The ends lost 5 bases at V and 6 bases at J; junction bases unmatched: 10. Germline CDR1 is DFQATT and CDR2 is SNEGSKA (reference sequence). The CDR3 spans 14 residues. CDR3 amino acids: CSARYRQGGNGYTF. The CDR3 coding sequence is TGCAGTGCTCGATACCGACAGGGGGGGAATGGCTACACCTTC.

In this sample, this clonotype turned up many times. This chain connects TRBV2 to TRBJ1-6; D possibly corresponds to TRBD1 (5 bases). CDR1 is SNHLY and CDR2 is FYNNEI in the germline V gene. V shed 8 bases and J shed 10 bases, with 21 bases lying between them. This CDR3 is built from 15 residues. CDR3 coding DNA: TGTGCCAGCTCCGAGGCGGCGGTGAGGGGCTCACCCCTCCACTTT. Protein product: CASSEAAVRGSPLHF.

The chain couples TRBV5-1 to TRBJ2-5; possible D gene TRBD2, 6 bases. This CDR3 is 14 amino acids long. Trimming removed 1 base at V and 5 bases at J, with 12 bases between. Germline CDR1 is SGHRS and CDR2 is YFSETQ. The CDR3 DNA sequence: TGCGCCAGCAGCTTGAGGGGAGGCCACGAGACCCAGTACTTC. Protein: CASSLRGGHETQYF.

This chain uses TRBV29-1 with TRBJ2-7; tentatively, D is TRBD1 or TRBD2 (5 bases each). CDR3 length: 13 amino acids. Trimming left V 4 bases short and J 2 bases short, with 12 bases between. CDR1 and CDR2 (germline): SQVTM, ANQGSEA. The CDR3 reads CSVVAGTPYEQYF. The CDR3, as DNA: TGCAGCGTTGTTGCCGGGACCCCCTACGAGCAGTACTTC.

The rearrangement uses TRBV2 and TRBJ1-5, with 8 bases fitting TRBD1. V was pared by 8 bases and J by 2 bases, with 8 bases of the junction left unmatched. Germline values: CDR1 SNHLY, CDR2 FYNNEI. The CDR3 is 15 amino acids. DNA of the CDR3: TGTGCCAGCGCCGCAGGACAGGGTGGCAATCAGCCCCAGCATTTT. Protein product: CASAAGQGGNQPQHF.

The chain uses TRBV27 and TRBJ2-2; unclear D gene. Germline V CDR1 and CDR2: MNHEY, SMNVEV (reference sequence). V was cut by 8 bases and J by 0 bases, with 13 bases left in between. This CDR3 contains 15 residues. The CDR3 nucleotides are TGTGCCAGCCATGAAAAACATGCGAACACCGGGGAGCTGTTTTTT. Translated: CASHEKHANTGELFF.

The rearrangement uses TRBV12-3 or TRBV12-4 and TRBJ1-4; TRBD1 aligns across 8 bases. The ends lost 5 bases at V and 6 bases at J; junction bases unmatched: 8. This CDR3 is 15 amino acids long. CDR3 sequence reads: CASSLTGAADEKLFF. CDR3 DNA: TGTGCCAGCAGTCTGACAGGGGCGGCGGATGAAAAACTGTTTTTT.

Comments on this clonotype: No conserved phenylalanine or tryptophan is present at the end of the CDR3, so a read error is the likely explanation. The limits of the CDR3 on the DNA are not certain, so only TCRdb's listed CDR3 is given. J is TRBJ1-6 and V is TRBV7-9; TRBD1 reflects the table's D call only, with no check against the DNA. From its first to its last residue, the CDR3 has 10 amino acids. Looked up from germline, CDR1 is SEHNR and CDR2 is FQNEAQ (reference sequence). CDR3 residues: CASSLVGRNS.

The chain uses TRBV9 and TRBJ2-7; D may be TRBD1 or TRBD2 (5 bases each). With 2 bases removed from V and 1 base from J, the gap between germline ends came to 16 bases. Per germline, CDR1 SGDLS and CDR2 YYNGEE. This CDR3 is 16 amino acids long. The chain's CDR3 is CASSVGGRRTSYEQYF. DNA for the CDR3: TGTGCCAGCAGCGTTGGTGGCAGGAGGACATCCTACGAGCAGTACTTC.

This clonotype was recorded a few times. The J gene is TRBJ2-7, the V gene TRBV2; 8 positions agree with TRBD2. The junction had 9 bases not matched to a gene; V was cut back by 3 bases and J by 2 bases. Germline CDR1 is SNHLY and CDR2 is FYNNEI. The CDR3 has 16 residues. The CDR3 DNA follows: TGTGCCAGCAGTGAGAGAGCTAGCGGGCTAACCTACGAGCAGTACTTC. Residues: CASSERASGLTYEQYF.

The chain couples TRBV20-1 to TRBJ2-2; D possibly corresponds to TRBD2 (6 bases). This CDR3 region has 13 residues. Trimming shortened V by 6 bases and J by 8 bases, and 16 bases separated the two germline ends. Germline CDR1 DFQATT, CDR2 SNEGSKA (reference sequence). The CDR3 DNA reads as TGCAGTGCACGTACAGTTGGGGGGGGGGAGCTGTTTTTT. This translates into CSARTVGGGELFF.

This clonotype was counted at least ten times. The rearrangement uses TRBV2 and TRBJ2-7, with 10 bases lining up with TRBD1. The germline CDR1 and CDR2 sequences are SNHLY and FYNNEI. The CDR3 has 13 amino acids. V lost 8 bases to trimming and J lost 3 bases; unmatched junction nucleotides: 4. CDR3 protein: CASRDRGLYEQYF. CDR3 in DNA: TGTGCCAGCCGGGACAGGGGACTCTACGAGCAGTACTTC.

The chain employs TRBV2 and TRBJ2-7; tentatively, D is TRBD1 or TRBD2 (5 bases each). CDR1 SNHLY and CDR2 FYNNEI come from the germline V gene. The CDR3 consists of 15 residues. V gave up 8 bases and J gave up 3 bases, with 20 bases separating them. The CDR3 DNA follows: TGTGCCAGCGGGGGAGTGGCAGTAAGTAGCTACGAGCAGTACTTC. Translation: CASGGVAVSSYEQYF.